This entry lists 24 T cell receptor beta chains sequenced from one sample in a study of T cell responses to AZD1222 COVID-19 vaccine. The method was immunoSEQ multiplex PCR; TCRdb's version includes in-frame clones alone and lacks a portion of them. Found here are 100,000 or so clones, less than 95% of them singletons; the top ten hold about 1.5%. The sequencing used peripheral blood, collected on day 0 of AZD1222 vaccination. All receptors come from an adult in good health.

The gene calls are TRBV15 and TRBJ1-4; 9 nucleotides align to TRBD1. CDR3 length: 17 amino acids. Germline CDR1 and CDR2: LNHNV and YYDKDF (reference sequence). Trimming at V came to 4 bases and at J to 5 bases, leaving 11 bases not matched to a gene. CDR3 residues: CATSTYTGGDPNEKLFF. CDR3 sequence (DNA): TGTGCCACCAGCACCTACACAGGGGGCGACCCAAATGAAAAACTGTTTTTT.

This chain joins TRBV3-1 (or the pseudogene TRBV3-2) and TRBJ2-1, with D perhaps matching TRBD2 (6 bases). The CDR3 contains 14 residues. CDR1 and CDR2 from the germline V gene are LGHDT and YNNKEL (reference sequence). Between the trimmed V and J ends, which lost 4 bases and 7 bases, there was a span of 14 bases. The CDR3: CASSRSRDSNEQFF. CDR3 sequence (DNA): TGTGCCAGCAGCCGGAGCCGGGACTCAAATGAGCAGTTCTTC.

The chain employs TRBV28 and TRBJ1-2; 8 bases align to TRBD1. Losses at the gene ends were 5 bases for V and 3 bases for J; bases not matched to a gene: 8. The CDR3 has 15 amino acids. Germline V gives CDR1 MDHEN, CDR2 SYDVKM. In nucleotides, the CDR3 is TGTGCCAGCAGTCCGTCAGGGGGCGTAGACTATGGCTACACCTTC. Its protein product is CASSPSGGVDYGYTF.

The rearrangement uses TRBV29-1 and TRBJ1-3; tentative D call: TRBD1 (6 bases). CDR1 SQVTM and CDR2 ANQGSEA come from the germline V gene. The ends were cut back, 8 bases at V and 3 bases at J, with 8 bases in the middle. This CDR3 spans 11 amino acids. CDR3 bases: TGCAGCCACAGGGATGGAAACACCATATATTTT. As protein: CSHRDGNTIYF.

V and J are TRBV7-9 and TRBJ1-1, with no clear D. V was trimmed by 8 bases and J by 2 bases, leaving 3 bases between them. The CDR3 totals 10 residues. Germline lookup yields CDR1 SEHNR and CDR2 FQNEAQ (reference sequence). The CDR3 DNA follows: TGTGCCAGCTCTAACACTGAAGCTTTCTTT. Its protein is CASSNTEAFF.

V is TRBV28 and J is TRBJ2-1; D gene uncertain. The CDR3 contains 11 residues. Germline V gene data show CDR1 as MDHEN and CDR2 as SYDVKM. Trimming took off 6 bases at V and 4 bases at J, with 4 bases between the two ends. DNA of the CDR3: TGTGCCAGCAGCCAGTACAATGAGCAGTTCTTC. Its translation is CASSQYNEQFF. The full variable domain, with the rest looked up from reference TRBV28 and TRBJ2-1, is DVKVTQSSRYLVKRTGEKVFLECVQDMDHENMFWYRQDPGLGLRLIYFSYDVKMKEKGDIPEGYSVSREKKERFSLILESASTNQTSMYLCASSQYNEQFFGPGTRLTVL.

The chain employs TRBV6-9 and TRBJ2-5, with 10 bases matching TRBD2. Losses at the gene ends were 8 bases for V and 5 bases for J; bases not matched to a gene: 14. Per the germline V gene, CDR1 is MNHGY and CDR2 is SVAAGI. This CDR3 spans 16 amino acids. CDR3 sequence (DNA): TGTGCCAGCCCTCAAAAGCGGGAGGGGGAGGTTGAGACCCAGTACTTC. Translated: CASPQKREGEVETQYF.

Only one count was recorded for this clone. The V call is TRBV5-6, the J call TRBJ1-6; D call uncertain. V lost 6 bases to trimming and J lost 1 base, with 8 bases between them. CDR3 length equals 14 residues. Germline V CDR1 and CDR2: SGHDT, YYEEEE. CDR3: CASKLGSYNSPLHF. In nucleotides, the CDR3 is TGTGCCAGCAAACTGGGTTCCTATAATTCACCCCTCCACTTT.

The rearrangement joins TRBV4-2 to TRBJ1-2; TRBD1 matches 9 bases. Trimming at V came to 2 bases and at J to 4 bases, leaving 5 bases not matched to a gene. Germline CDR1 LGHNA, CDR2 YNFKEQ. The CDR3 extends over 15 amino acids. In nucleotides, the CDR3 is TGTGCCAGCAGCCAAATGGGACAGGGTAGCTATGGCTACACCTTC. Translating gives CASSQMGQGSYGYTF.

The chain uses TRBV6-1 and TRBJ2-7; 7 nucleotides align to TRBD1. V lost 2 bases to trimming and J lost 0 bases; unmatched junction nucleotides: 4. Germline lookup yields CDR1 MNHNS and CDR2 SASEGT. The CDR3 loop spans 15 amino acids. The CDR3, as DNA: TGTGCCAGCAGTGAATACAGGGGCAGCTCCTACGAGCAGTACTTC. Its protein product is CASSEYRGSSYEQYF.

The chain has TRBV4-1 and TRBJ2-1, with D possibly TRBD2 on 7 matching bases. Per germline, CDR1 MGHRA and CDR2 YSYEKL. Trimming left V 3 bases short and J 9 bases short, with 12 bases between. The CDR3 extends over 13 amino acids. CDR3: CASSQHGGREQFF. The CDR3, as DNA: TGCGCCAGCAGCCAGCACGGGGGGCGTGAGCAGTTCTTC.

The gene calls are TRBV10-2 and TRBJ2-1; TRBD2 aligns across 9 bases. J lost 7 bases, V lost 7 bases, and 11 bases had no gene match. Germline CDR1 reads WSHSY; CDR2 reads SAAADI. This CDR3 is built from 15 residues. The CDR3 loop is CASNRGGGAGNEQFF. As DNA, the CDR3 is TGCGCCAGCAATCGAGGCGGGGGGGCAGGTAATGAGCAGTTCTTC.

V is TRBV7-2 and J is TRBJ1-6; D uncertain. Trimming removed 6 bases at V and 3 bases at J, with 18 bases between. CDR1 is SGHTA, CDR2 FQGNSA, per germline. CDR3 size: 17 residues. The DNA for the CDR3 is TGTGCCAGCAGTCTTGGCGCCGGGGTGAGCTATAATTCACCCCTCCACTTT. Its protein product is CASSLGAGVSYNSPLHF.

This clone was detected only a few times. The chain is built from TRBV5-4 and TRBJ2-1; D is undetermined. In germline, CDR1 is SGHNT, CDR2 YYREEE (reference sequence). V was trimmed by 2 bases and J by 2 bases, leaving 11 bases between them. CDR3 size: 15 residues. The CDR3 sequence is CASSLSSIPYNEQFF. In DNA, the CDR3 is TGTGCCAGCAGCTTAAGTTCTATCCCCTACAATGAGCAGTTCTTC.

The CDR3 here is CAISEGAGVNTEAFF. CDR3 nucleotides: TGTGCCATCAGTGAGGGGGCAGGGGTGAACACTGAAGCTTTCTTT. This rearrangement joins TRBV10-3 to TRBJ1-1; D might be TRBD1 (6 bases). The CDR3 totals 15 residues. The germline gives CDR1 ENHRY, CDR2 SYGVKD. Between the trimmed V and J ends, which lost 2 bases and 0 bases, there was a span of 10 bases.

The rearrangement links TRBV27 to TRBJ2-1, with D perhaps matching TRBD2 (5 bases). This CDR3 is 11 amino acids long. V lost 3 bases and J 9 bases, leaving 6 bases between the germline ends. The germline V gene has CDR1 MNHEY and CDR2 SMNVEV (reference sequence). The CDR3 nucleotides read TGTGCCAGCAGTTTGGGAGTTGAGCAGTTCTTC. Encoded protein: CASSLGVEQFF.

The chain has TRBV28 and TRBJ1-4, with no clear D. The CDR3 covers 13 residues. Germline loops: CDR1 MDHEN, CDR2 SYDVKM. Trimming pared 6 bases from V and 6 bases from J, leaving 11 bases between. CDR3 residues: CASSFTADEKLFF. The CDR3 DNA is TGTGCCAGCAGCTTCACCGCAGATGAAAAACTGTTTTTT.

The chain employs TRBV28 and TRBJ1-4; D call uncertain. Trimming shortened V by 2 bases and J by 7 bases, and 11 bases separated the two germline ends. This CDR3 has 14 residues. From germline, CDR1 is MDHEN and CDR2 SYDVKM. The CDR3 loop reads CASSLEGWSEKLFF. DNA of the CDR3: TGTGCCAGCAGTTTAGAGGGATGGAGTGAAAAACTGTTTTTT.

This sequence joins TRBV6-5 and TRBJ1-2; the D is unclear. The germline V gene has CDR1 MNHEY and CDR2 SVGAGI. Trimming took off 2 bases at V and 5 bases at J, with 3 bases between the two ends. The CDR3 consists of 11 residues. The CDR3 sequence is CASSYAYGYTF. CDR3 nucleotides: TGTGCCAGCAGTTACGCATATGGCTACACCTTC.

This clone was detected once. The chain has TRBV2 and TRBJ1-5, with a possible D match to TRBD1 (5 bases). V was trimmed by 4 bases and J by 5 bases, leaving 12 bases between them. Per germline, CDR1 SNHLY and CDR2 FYNNEI. This CDR3 contains 14 residues. The CDR3 nucleotides read TGTGCCAGCAGTGGGGACTGGGGGGATCAGCCCCAGCATTTT. Protein sequence: CASSGDWGDQPQHF.

The gene calls are TRBV2 and TRBJ1-1, with D uncertain. The V end lost 4 bases, the J end lost 0 bases, and 6 bases lay between the germline ends. Germline V gene sequence: CDR1 SNHLY, CDR2 FYNNEI. The CDR3 loop spans 13 amino acids. The CDR3: CASSVVMNTEAFF. The CDR3 nucleotides read TGTGCCAGCAGTGTAGTCATGAACACTGAAGCTTTCTTT.

The V call is TRBV11-2, the J call TRBJ2-1; possible D gene TRBD2, 6 bases. Germline V gives CDR1 SGHAT, CDR2 FQNNGV. The CDR3 has 15 residues. Trimming cost V 1 base and J 7 bases, with 14 bases left between them. The CDR3 reads CASSLVWVGGNEQFF. CDR3 coding DNA: TGTGCCAGCAGCTTAGTCTGGGTAGGAGGGAATGAGCAGTTCTTC.

This clone showed up just a few times. V is TRBV6-5 and J is TRBJ1-5; D call uncertain. This CDR3 has 13 residues. The germline CDR1 and CDR2 sequences are MNHEY and SVGAGI. V was trimmed by 8 bases and J by 2 bases, leaving 10 bases between them. CDR3: CASSGKGNQPQHF. The CDR3 DNA reads as TGTGCCAGCTCAGGAAAGGGCAATCAGCCCCAGCATTTT.

This chain uses TRBV11-2 with TRBJ2-6; 7 bases match TRBD2. Trimming removed 5 bases from V and 6 bases from J; junction bases left unmatched: 7. Germline CDR1 is SGHAT and CDR2 is FQNNGV. The CDR3 sequence is 15 residues long. CDR3 in amino acids: CASSTPRGVANVLTF. CDR3 DNA sequence: TGTGCCAGCAGCACCCCTCGGGGGGTGGCCAACGTCCTGACTTTC. The full variable domain, in which reference TRBV11-2 and TRBJ2-6 provide the parts outside the CDR3, is EAGVAQSPRYKIIEKRQSVAFWCNPISGHATLYWYQQILGQGPKLLIQFQNNGVVDDSQLPKDRFSAERLKGVDSTLKIQPAKLEDSAVYLCASSTPRGVANVLTFGAGSRLTVL.